The 24 T cell receptor beta chains below come from one sample, sequenced in a study of blood T cell repertoires in COVID-19. Profiled with immunoSEQ multiplex PCR; TCRdb holds only in-frame clones, not every one. The table shows 140,000 to 150,000 clones, with 75% to 90% occurring only once. The specimen sequenced was peripheral blood. These receptors all come from a man older than 75 with acute or convalescent COVID-19.

This clone was counted between two and nine times. The gene calls are TRBV11-2 and TRBJ1-2; possible D gene TRBD1, 5 bases. The V end was cut by 1 base, the J end by 4 bases, with 13 bases between. Germline CDR1 SGHAT, CDR2 FQNNGV. The CDR3 covers 15 residues. The CDR3 DNA reads TGTGCCAGCAGCTTAGTGGCAGGGTGGGCCTATGGCTACACCTTC. As protein: CASSLVAGWAYGYTF.

V usage is TRBV5-4 and J usage is TRBJ2-4; possible D gene TRBD2, 6 bases. V was shortened by 4 bases and J by 1 base, with 15 bases between the two germline ends. The CDR3 spans 16 residues. Looked up from germline, CDR1 is SGHNT and CDR2 is YYREEE (reference sequence). The CDR3 loop is CASSQRDFSAKNIQYF. In nucleotides, the CDR3 is TGTGCCAGCAGCCAGAGGGACTTCTCGGCCAAAAACATTCAGTACTTC. Using reference TRBV5-4 and TRBJ2-4 for the parts outside the CDR3, the full variable domain is ETGVTQSPTHLIKTRGQQVTLRCSSQSGHNTVSWYQQALGQGPQFIFQYYREEENGRGNFPPRFSGLQFPNYSSELNVNALELDDSALYLCASSQRDFSAKNIQYFGAGTRLSVL.

The V gene is TRBV6-5, the J gene TRBJ2-5; perhaps TRBD1 as D (5 bases). Trimming removed 6 bases at V and 1 base at J, with 9 bases between. This CDR3 is 13 amino acids long. Germline loops: CDR1 MNHEY, CDR2 SVGAGI. Here the CDR3 reads CASRRTFQETQYF. The CDR3 region has the DNA TGTGCCAGCAGACGGACATTCCAAGAGACCCAGTACTTC.

This chain uses TRBV7-2 with TRBJ2-5; TRBD1 might be the D (6 bases). Germline V CDR1 and CDR2: SGHTA, FQGNSA. The CDR3 is made up of 13 amino acids. The V gene lost 2 bases and the J gene lost 5 bases, with 9 bases spanning the gap. The CDR3 DNA follows: TGTGCCAGCAGCTTAAACAGGGTTGAGACCCAGTACTTC. It specifies CASSLNRVETQYF.

CDR3 sequence: CATREGETQYF. CDR3 bases: TGTGCCACACGAGAGGGAGAGACCCAGTACTTC. V gene TRBV28 combines with J gene TRBJ2-5, with a weak D call TRBD2 (5 bases). Germline values: CDR1 MDHEN, CDR2 SYDVKM. The CDR3 length is 11 residues. The V and J ends lost 10 bases and 4 bases respectively, with 10 bases between them.

This clone appeared once. In nucleotides, the CDR3 is TGTGCCATCAGTGAGTCTAGCGATGAGCAGTTCTTC. Translating it yields CAISESSDEQFF. This chain connects TRBV10-3 to TRBJ2-1; possibly TRBD2 for D (5 bases). The length of the CDR3 is 12 residues. Germline loops: CDR1 ENHRY, CDR2 SYGVKD. V dropped 0 bases and J dropped 8 bases, with 5 bases sitting between them.

The rearrangement joins TRBV6-1 to TRBJ1-2; perhaps TRBD1 as D (5 bases). The V end lost 1 base, the J end lost 6 bases, and 9 bases lay between the germline ends. The CDR3 spans 13 residues. Germline V lookup: CDR1 MNHNS, CDR2 SASEGT. CDR3 sequence: CASSEGGRDGYTF. DNA for the CDR3: TGTGCCAGCAGTGAAGGCGGCAGGGATGGCTACACCTTC.

The CDR3 region is CASSVATGGGYTF. CDR3 nucleotides: TGTGCCAGCAGCGTAGCTACAGGGGGAGGCTACACCTTC. This sequence joins TRBV9 and TRBJ1-2; 8 bases agree with TRBD1. V dropped 0 bases and J dropped 8; count of bases not matched to a gene: 3. This CDR3 contains 13 residues. Germline lookup yields CDR1 SGDLS and CDR2 YYNGEE.

The chain is built from TRBV7-9 and TRBJ2-7; D is perhaps TRBD2 (6 bases). The CDR3 totals 17 residues. The germline V and J ends were trimmed by 5 bases and 0 bases, with 20 bases remaining between them. CDR1 SEHNR and CDR2 FQNEAQ come from the germline V gene (reference sequence). CDR3 region: CASSPAGPRKSSYEQYF. For the CDR3, the DNA is TGTGCCAGCAGCCCGGCGGGACCAAGAAAAAGCTCCTACGAGCAGTACTTC. The complete variable domain, with remaining parts taken from reference TRBV7-9 and TRBJ2-7, reads DTGVSQNPRHKITKRGQNVTFRCDPISEHNRLYWYRQTLGQGPEFLTYFQNEAQLEKSRLLSDRFSAERPKGSFSTLEIQRTEQGDSAMYLCASSPAGPRKSSYEQYFGPGTRLTVT.

In its sample, this clone was seen a few times. The V call is TRBV7-9, the J call TRBJ1-2, with 7 positions matching TRBD1. Germline V CDR1 and CDR2: SEHNR, FQNEAQ (reference sequence). V shed 5 bases and J 8 bases; nucleotides not matched to a gene: 11. The CDR3 runs 14 residues. The DNA for the CDR3 is TGTGCCAGCAGCATCAACTCAGGGGGTTGGGGCTACACCTTC. It encodes CASSINSGGWGYTF.

The genes are TRBV5-1 and TRBJ2-7; 10 positions match TRBD2. Germline CDR1 reads SGHRS; CDR2 reads YFSETQ. CDR3 length: 16 amino acids. Losses at the gene ends were 0 bases for V and 3 bases for J; bases not matched to a gene: 6. The CDR3 DNA sequence: TGCGCCAGCAGCTTGGGGACTAGCGGCGCAGACTACGAGCAGTACTTC. Its translation is CASSLGTSGADYEQYF.

In DNA, the CDR3 is TGTGCCGCCCAGGGACAGGGCAGCACTGAAGCTTTCTTT. The encoded protein is CAAQGQGSTEAFF. The chain joins TRBV30 to TRBJ1-1, with 9 positions matching TRBD1. This CDR3 comprises 13 residues. CDR1 GTSNPN and CDR2 SVGIG come from the germline V gene (reference sequence). V dropped 8 bases and J dropped 4; count of bases not matched to a gene: 8.

The V gene is TRBV7-9, the J gene TRBJ2-5; 11 bases are shared with TRBD2. V shed 5 bases and J 4 bases; nucleotides not matched to a gene: 18. This CDR3 is built from 19 residues. CDR1 is SEHNR and CDR2 is FQNEAQ in the germline V gene (reference sequence). In nucleotides, the CDR3 is TGTGCCAGCAGCCGCGGGTTTAGCGGACTAGCGGGTACTGGAGAGACCCAGTACTTC. Translated: CASSRGFSGLAGTGETQYF.

The V and J genes are TRBV5-1 and TRBJ1-2, with 10 positions matching TRBD1. The CDR3 runs 16 residues. Germline loops: CDR1 SGHRS, CDR2 YFSETQ. V was clipped by 1 base and J by 6 bases; unmatched bases: 9. The CDR3 is CASSLYGGTGDNGYTF. As DNA, the CDR3 is TGCGCCAGCAGCTTGTATGGCGGGACAGGGGATAATGGCTACACCTTC.

This clone came up once. The chain uses TRBV7-9 and TRBJ1-2, with 7 bases identical to TRBD1. V lost 0 bases, J lost 8 bases, and 9 bases stayed unmatched. The CDR3 contains 15 residues. Per germline, CDR1 SEHNR and CDR2 FQNEAQ (reference sequence). The CDR3 region is CASSLAGGTGEGYTF. The CDR3 DNA reads TGTGCCAGCAGCTTAGCCGGTGGTACAGGGGAGGGCTACACCTTC.

The genes are TRBV5-1 and TRBJ2-1; the match to TRBD1 covers 9 bases. The CDR3 totals 15 residues. Germline CDR1 SGHRS, CDR2 YFSETQ. Trimming at V came to 4 bases and at J to 2 bases, leaving 4 bases not matched to a gene. CDR3 loop: CASSGGTGTYNEQFF. The CDR3 nucleotides are TGCGCCAGCAGCGGTGGGACAGGGACCTACAATGAGCAGTTCTTC.

The CDR3 DNA is TGTGCCAGCTCACCTGGGACAGGGAATCAGCCCCAGCATTTT. Translation: CASSPGTGNQPQHF. The J gene is TRBJ1-5, the V gene TRBV18; 9 bases are a match to TRBD1. The CDR3 sequence is 14 residues long. Trimming cost V 3 bases and J 4 bases; bases outside gene matches: 1. CDR1 is KGHSH and CDR2 is LQKENI in the germline V gene. Supplemented by reference TRBV18 and TRBJ1-5, the full variable domain reads NAGVMQNPRHLVRRRGQEARLRCSPMKGHSHVYWYRQLPEEGLKFMVYLQKENIIDESGMPKERFSAEFPKEGPSILRIQQVVRGDSAAYFCASSPGTGNQPQHFGDGTRLSIL.

The genes are TRBV6-1 and TRBJ1-3, with D tentatively TRBD1 (5 bases). This CDR3 is 16 amino acids long. The ends were cut back, 3 bases at V and 0 bases at J, with 12 bases in the middle. Germline V gene lookup returns CDR1 MNHNS and CDR2 SASEGT. The chain's CDR3 is CASSDAGRHSGNTIYF. Written as DNA, the CDR3 is TGTGCCAGCAGTGACGCGGGACGCCACTCTGGAAACACCATATATTTT.

This chain links TRBV5-4 with TRBJ1-2, with a weak D call TRBD1 (6 bases). CDR1 SGHNT and CDR2 YYREEE come from the germline V gene (reference sequence). The CDR3 is 14 amino acids. V dropped 4 bases and J dropped 6 bases, with 16 bases sitting between them. CDR3 residues: CASSKERTVDGYTF. The DNA of the CDR3 is TGTGCCAGCAGCAAGGAACGGACAGTGGATGGCTACACCTTC.

V and J are TRBV7-2 and TRBJ1-6, with D unresolved. CDR1 and CDR2 from the germline V gene are SGHTA and FQGNSA. V dropped 5 bases and J dropped 10 bases, with 9 bases sitting between them. The CDR3 is made up of 12 amino acids. The CDR3 loop is CASSLLLSPLHF. The CDR3 region has the DNA TGTGCCAGCAGCCTACTCCTATCACCCCTCCACTTT.

This chain links TRBV5-1 with TRBJ1-1; D is possibly TRBD1 (5 bases). The CDR3 totals 14 residues. Trimming removed 4 bases at V and 6 bases at J, with 16 bases between. Looked up from germline, CDR1 is SGHRS and CDR2 is YFSETQ. The CDR3 spells CASSDQGWYSEAFF. DNA for the CDR3: TGCGCCAGCAGCGATCAGGGTTGGTACTCTGAAGCTTTCTTT.

The CDR3, as DNA: TGTGCCAGCTCACCACTTCAGGGAAGTTCCTCCTACGAGCAGTACTTC. It codes for CASSPLQGSSSYEQYF. The J gene is TRBJ2-7, the V gene TRBV18; D is possibly TRBD1 (5 bases). This CDR3 is 16 amino acids long. CDR1 is KGHSH and CDR2 is LQKENI in the germline V gene. Trimming took off 1 base at V and 0 bases at J, with 13 bases between the two ends.

The chain recombines TRBV21-1 with TRBJ2-1; the D call in the table, TRBD1, was not verified against the DNA. TRBV21-1 is listed as a pseudogene. There are 17 residues in the CDR3. The CDR3 protein is CASSKENRGPPYNEQFF. As DNA, the CDR3 is TGTGCCAGCAGCAAAGAAAACAGGGGTCCCCCCTACAATGAGCAGTTCTTC.

V gene TRBV27 combines with J gene TRBJ1-1; 10 bases align to TRBD1. There are 15 residues in the CDR3. Germline CDR1 and CDR2: MNHEY and SMNVEV (reference sequence). V trimming: 6 bases; J trimming: 5 bases; junction bases outside the gene matches: 9. The CDR3 DNA reads TGTGCCAGCAGGAGGGCCGGGACAGGGGTGACTGAAGCTTTCTTT. This translates into CASRRAGTGVTEAFF.